The 8 T cell receptor beta chains given below trace back to one sample, sequenced in a study of T cell repertoires in cytomegalovirus infection. MiXCR, run by TCRdb on the reads, gives a single entry per CDR3 protein. Of roughly 230,000 distinct CDR3 sequences listed, under 25% were seen once; the top ten hold 15% to 20%. Sequencing was carried out using CD8+ T cells from PBMCs. The receptors were gathered from a human donor in good health (CMV status not recorded). Some clones in this sample may be carry-over from other donors' samples.

The chain is built from TRBV6-1 and TRBJ2-3; 9 bases agree with TRBD2. The CDR3 has 13 residues. The germline V gene has CDR1 MNHNS and CDR2 SASEGT. V was pared by 10 bases and J by 6 bases, with 8 bases of the junction left unmatched. The chain's CDR3 is CATGGGARDTQYF. The CDR3 bases are TGTGCCACCGGCGGGGGGGCGCGGGATACGCAGTATTTT.

CDR3 amino acids: CASSLSSGGSNEQFF. The CDR3 bases are TGTGCCAGCAGTTTAAGTAGCGGGGGAAGTAATGAGCAGTTCTTC. The chain is built from TRBV28 and TRBJ2-1; 9 positions agree with TRBD2. This CDR3 has 15 residues. The junction had 6 bases not matched to a gene; V was cut back by 2 bases and J by 7 bases. CDR1 MDHEN and CDR2 SYDVKM come from the germline V gene.

The chain links TRBV2 to TRBJ1-1, with no clear D. Germline CDR1 and CDR2: SNHLY and FYNNEI. The CDR3 spans 13 residues. The V gene lost 3 bases and the J gene lost 1 base, with 6 bases spanning the gap. CDR3 sequence reads: CASSDRWNTEAFF. The CDR3 DNA follows: TGTGCCAGCAGTGACAGGTGGAACACTGAAGCTTTCTTT.

V and J are TRBV6-5 and TRBJ2-1; D remains unclear. The germline V gene encodes CDR1 MNHEY and CDR2 SVGAGI. V dropped 2 bases and J dropped 10 bases, with 9 bases sitting between them. This CDR3 is 12 amino acids long. The CDR3 reads CASSYHPPEQFF. CDR3 bases: TGTGCCAGCAGTTACCATCCCCCCGAGCAGTTCTTC.

This clonotype was detected many times. The chain employs TRBV2 and TRBJ1-2; D may be TRBD1 (6 bases). The CDR3 consists of 14 residues. Per germline, CDR1 SNHLY and CDR2 FYNNEI. V dropped 5 bases and J dropped 4 bases, with 14 bases sitting between them. The CDR3 reads CASSQQGGSYGYTF. CDR3 coding DNA: TGTGCCAGCAGTCAACAGGGAGGGAGCTATGGCTACACCTTC.

This clonotype has a handful of counts. V is TRBV20-1 and J is TRBJ2-7; 10 nucleotides align to TRBD2. The CDR3 sequence is 18 residues long. Germline-derived CDR1 and CDR2 are DFQATT and SNEGSKA (reference sequence). Trimming removed 3 bases from V and 2 bases from J; junction bases left unmatched: 16. The CDR3 DNA sequence: TGCAGTGCTAGTGCCGGCAGATTAGCGGGGGGTTTAACCTACGAGCAGTACTTC. This encodes CSASAGRLAGGLTYEQYF.

This chain connects TRBV2 to TRBJ2-4; 11 bases agree with TRBD2. Germline V gene lookup returns CDR1 SNHLY and CDR2 FYNNEI. This CDR3 comprises 15 residues. V gave up 6 bases and J gave up 8 bases; unmatched junction bases: 9. Here the CDR3 reads CASRALAGDGDIQYF. The CDR3 nucleotides read TGTGCCAGCAGAGCACTAGCGGGGGATGGTGACATTCAGTACTTC.

About this clonotype: Being one base from a much bigger clone, this may be a read error. V and J are TRBV7-6 and TRBJ1-1; D call uncertain. The CDR3 spans 10 residues. V lost 5 bases and J lost 4, with 2 bases in between. Germline values: CDR1 SGHVS, CDR2 FNYEAQ. CDR3 DNA sequence: TGTGCCAGCAGCAGCACTGAAGCTTTCTTT. As protein: CASSSTEAFF.